This T cell receptor (beta chain) was recovered during a study of T cell changes during pregnancy in multiple sclerosis. Repertoires were generated with immunoSEQ multiplex PCR, while TCRdb's copy carries only in-frame clones and drops some. The table has fewer than 85,000 clones, approximately 93% seen once. There are 17 residues in the CDR3. V was shortened by 4 bases and J by 1 base, with 16 bases between the two germline ends. The germline V gene encodes CDR1 SNHLY and CDR2 FYNNEI. This receptor was taken from a female donor with multiple sclerosis, enrolled in a pregnancy study. Sequencing was performed on peripheral blood, taken in the second trimester of pregnancy. This chain uses TRBV2 with TRBJ2-2, with a possible D match to TRBD2 (5 bases). The CDR3 spells CASSGLLPRENTGELFF. The CDR3 nucleotides read TGTGCCAGCAGTGGCCTTCTACCCCGGGAGAACACCGGGGAGCTGTTTTTT.